This T cell receptor (beta chain) was documented in a study of blood T cell repertoires in COVID-19 (dated by TCRdb to the early 2020s). Regarding the study in general: The collaborator samples originated in the United States, Italy and Spain and spanned the acute and convalescent phases of COVID-19. Deeply sampled blood TCRbeta repertoires from subjects exposed to, actively infected with, or recovered from COVID-19 were included in the dataset. Samples came from the ongoing ImmuneRACE study (first 160 participants) plus 1,254 subjects from 6 global collaborators. The repertoires were released in a freely available public database meant as a resource for research on the immune response to SARS-CoV-2. A de-identified subject ID, COVID-19 status, age in years and sex were almost always included in the sample metadata. Where available, HLA class I and class II types were obtained from metadata supplied by the sample provider rather than from assay-based typing. The prospective study material was composed of cDNA or gDNA derived from T cells, B-cell-depleted T cells, or PBMCs. Study-wide conclusions, independent of this receptor: Clinical and demographic metadata were provided uncurated, with the amount varying by source and participant.

TCRbeta CDR3 regions were amplified from genomic DNA by means of the immunoSEQ Assay, a bias-controlled multiplex PCR. Per the authors' processing: The number of nucleated cells in each sample was estimated by amplification of reference gene primers within the assay. To quantify the absolute abundance of each unique TCRbeta CDR3 rearrangement, sequence reads were collapsed and filtered. For each sample, productive Simpson clonality was calculated as the square root of Simpson's diversity index over productive rearrangements. Imported from immuneACCESS, the table was reduced by TCRdb to in-frame sequences with V and J called. These copies leave out some clones; in studies compared against another copy, an unresolved V gene accounts for under half, and the cause of the remainder is not known. The V and J calls and clone size were taken over from that table, and D and trimming were inferred from the DNA. This sample comprises roughly 79,000 clones, roughly 87% of them detected only once. 5% to 7.5% of the sample is held by the ten biggest clonotypes.

V ends up 5 bases short and J 4 bases short, with an unmatched junction base count of 5. Including cysteine and phenylalanine, the CDR3 has 16 amino acids. Only CDR3 DNA is held: 48 bases, read in frame from base 1. The germline V gene sets CDR1 to LGHNA and CDR2 to YNFKEQ. Collaborating institutions collected whole blood in K2EDTA tubes following their own protocols. For TCRbeta analysis, collaborator samples were shipped as frozen whole blood, as isolated PBMCs, or as DNA extracted from either sample type. About this clone: Its antigen remains unidentified. Per-base qualities were not stored, and no clone one base away is much larger.

Rearrangement joined TRBV4-2 to TRBJ2-1; 13 bases in the junction line up with TRBD2. Input material: peripheral blood. The TCR was taken from a woman in her forties or fifties with acute or convalescent COVID-19. The sequence in DNA is TGTGCCAGCAGCTCGAGGACTAGCGGGGGATACAATGAGCAGTTCTTC. Its translation is CASSSRTSGGYNEQFF.